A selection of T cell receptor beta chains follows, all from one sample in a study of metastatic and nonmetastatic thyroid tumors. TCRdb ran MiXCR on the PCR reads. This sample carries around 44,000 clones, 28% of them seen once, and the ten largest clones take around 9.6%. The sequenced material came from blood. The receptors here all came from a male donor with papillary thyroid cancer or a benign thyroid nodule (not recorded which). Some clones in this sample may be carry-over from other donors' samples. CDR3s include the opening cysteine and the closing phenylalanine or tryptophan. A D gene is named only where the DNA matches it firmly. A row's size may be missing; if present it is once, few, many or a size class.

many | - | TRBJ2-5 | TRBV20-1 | CSAPIRLEETQYF | TGCAGTGCCCCTATTAGACTAGAAGAGACCCAGTACTTC
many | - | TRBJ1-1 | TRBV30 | CASYFRGAAEAFF | TGTGCCTCGTACTTCCGGGGGGCTGCCGAAGCTTTCTTT
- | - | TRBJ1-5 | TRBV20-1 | CSAREGGGVRGQPQHF | TGCAGTGCTAGAGAGGGGGGCGGGGTCAGGGGTCAGCCCCAGCATTTT
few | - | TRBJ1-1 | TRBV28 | CASSSRNFGDFF | TGTGCCAGCAGTTCCAGGAATTTCGGGGATTTCTTT
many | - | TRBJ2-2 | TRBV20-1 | CSAIDGNTGELFF | TGCAGTGCGATAGACGGGAACACCGGGGAGCTGTTTTTT
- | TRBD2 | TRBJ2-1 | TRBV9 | CASSVGSGSWNEQFF | TGTGCCAGCAGCGTAGGTAGCGGGAGCTGGAATGAGCAGTTCTTC
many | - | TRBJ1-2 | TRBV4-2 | CASSPEWGLYGYTF | TGTGCCAGCAGCCCCGAATGGGGGCTCTATGGCTACACCTTC
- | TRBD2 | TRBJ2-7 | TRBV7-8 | CASSLNLAGSSYEQYF | TGTGCCAGCAGCTTAAACCTAGCGGGATCGAGTTACGAGCAGTACTTC
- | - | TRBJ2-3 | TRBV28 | CASTYSSTDTHYF | TGTGCCAGCACGTACTCCAGCACAGATACGCATTATTTT
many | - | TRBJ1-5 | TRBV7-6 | CASSLYDIGGNPNQPQHF | TGTGCCAGCAGCTTATATGATATTGGAGGGAACCCTAATCAGCCCCAGCATTTT
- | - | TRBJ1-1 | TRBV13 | CASSFQGSGTEAFF | TGTGCCAGCAGCTTCCAGGGATCTGGCACTGAAGCTTTCTTT
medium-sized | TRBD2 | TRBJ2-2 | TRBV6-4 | CASSDGSGGTGELFF | TGTGCCAGCAGTGACGGTAGCGGGGGCACCGGGGAGCTGTTTTTT
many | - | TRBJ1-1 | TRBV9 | CASSAAGAGEAFF | TGTGCCAGCAGCGCGGCGGGGGCAGGTGAAGCTTTCTTT
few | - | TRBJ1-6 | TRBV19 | CATAIGGYSPLHF | TGTGCCACCGCCATTGGGGGCTATTCACCCCTCCACTTT
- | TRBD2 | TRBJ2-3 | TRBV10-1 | CACSGPAAGGTDTQYF | TGCGCCTGCAGTGGTCCCGCAGCGGGGGGGACAGATACGCAGTATTTT
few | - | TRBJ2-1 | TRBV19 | CASSRTYSYNEQFF | TGTGCCAGTAGTCGGACCTACTCATACAATGAGCAGTTCTTC
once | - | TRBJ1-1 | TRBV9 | CASSVINTEAFF | TGTGCCAGCAGCGTAATAAACACTGAAGCTTTCTTT
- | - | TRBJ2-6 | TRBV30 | CAWSPSPGANVLTF | TGTGCCTGGAGTCCGTCCCCGGGGGCCAACGTCCTGACTTTC
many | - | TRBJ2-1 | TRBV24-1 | CATSRTDNEQFF | TGTGCCACCAGCCGGACAGACAATGAGCAGTTCTTC
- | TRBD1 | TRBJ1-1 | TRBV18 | CSISPDRVNTEAFF | TGTTCCATCTCACCAGACAGGGTTAACACTGAAGCTTTCTTT
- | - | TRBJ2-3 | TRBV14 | CSSSPIRGAATDTQYF | TGTTCCAGCAGCCCTATTCGTGGGGCCGCCACAGATACGCAGTATTTT
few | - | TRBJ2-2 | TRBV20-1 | CSAREGGANTGELFF | TGCAGTGCTAGAGAGGGCGGAGCGAACACCGGGGAGCTGTTTTTT
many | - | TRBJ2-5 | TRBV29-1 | CSVRVVQTQYF | TGCAGCGTTCGTGTGGTGCAGACCCAGTACTTC
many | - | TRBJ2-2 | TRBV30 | CAWSRQGSPGELFF | TGTGCCTGGAGTCGTCAGGGGTCTCCCGGGGAGCTGTTTTTT
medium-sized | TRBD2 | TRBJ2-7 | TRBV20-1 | CSALASGGTYEQYF | TGCAGTGCTTTAGCTAGCGGCGGCACTTACGAGCAGTACTTC
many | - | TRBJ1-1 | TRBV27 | CASSLSGNGHTEAFF | TGTGCCAGCAGTTTGAGCGGGAATGGGCACACTGAAGCTTTCTTT
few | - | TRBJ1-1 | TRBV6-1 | CASSEARNTWAEAFF | TGTGCCAGCAGTGAAGCTCGGAACACGTGGGCTGAAGCTTTCTTT
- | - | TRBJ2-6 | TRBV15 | CATSRAVLASGANVLTF | TGTGCCACCAGCAGAGCGGTCCTCGCCTCTGGGGCCAACGTCCTGACTTTC
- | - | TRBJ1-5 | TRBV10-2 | CARSESGGIRAWQPQHF | TGCGCCAGAAGTGAGTCTGGGGGAATAAGGGCTTGGCAGCCCCAGCATTTT
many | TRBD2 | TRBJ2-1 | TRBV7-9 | CASSLKAGLPQFF | TGTGCCAGCAGCTTGAAAGCGGGGCTTCCCCAGTTCTTC
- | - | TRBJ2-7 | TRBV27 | CASSLYSSYEQYF | TGTGCCAGCAGTTTATACTCCTCCTACGAGCAGTACTTC
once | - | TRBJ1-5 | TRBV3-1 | CAGSQERPGLPNQPQHF | TGTGCCGGGAGCCAAGAACGTCCGGGACTGCCTAATCAGCCCCAGCATTTT
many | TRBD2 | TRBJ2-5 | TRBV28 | CASSLPGGRAETQYF | TGTGCCAGCAGTTTGCCCGGTGGGAGGGCTGAGACCCAGTACTTC
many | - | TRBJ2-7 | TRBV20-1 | CSARDTPQVHEQYF | TGCAGTGCTAGAGACACACCTCAGGTCCACGAGCAGTACTTC
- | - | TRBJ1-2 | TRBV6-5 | CASSLQGQSGYGYTF | TGTGCCAGCAGTCTACAGGGTCAAAGTGGCTATGGCTACACCTTC
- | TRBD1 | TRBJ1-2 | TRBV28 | CASSFSTTGEGYTF | TGTGCCAGCAGTTTCAGTACGACAGGGGAGGGCTACACCTTC
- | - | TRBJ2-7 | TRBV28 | CASMRDNAYEQYF | TGTGCCAGCATGCGGGACAATGCCTACGAGCAGTACTTC
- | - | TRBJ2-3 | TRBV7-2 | CASSLARRTGPMDTQYF | TGTGCCAGCAGCTTAGCACGTAGGACGGGTCCGATGGATACGCAGTATTTT
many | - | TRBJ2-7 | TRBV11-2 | CASSLVGPNYEQYF | TGTGCCAGCAGCTTAGTAGGTCCAAACTACGAGCAGTACTTC
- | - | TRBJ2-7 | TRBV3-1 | CASSKAMTYTYEQYF | TGTGCCAGCAGCAAAGCGATGACCTATACCTACGAGCAGTACTTC
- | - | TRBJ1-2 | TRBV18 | CVSDHTIIEGYTF | TGTGTCAGCGATCACACGATCATCGAGGGCTACACCTTC
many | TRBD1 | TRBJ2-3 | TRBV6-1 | CASRRQGGTDTQYF | TGTGCCAGCAGAAGACAGGGAGGCACAGATACGCAGTATTTT
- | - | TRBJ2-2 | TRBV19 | CASSPGTVNTGELFF | TGTGCCAGTAGTCCGGGGACGGTGAACACCGGGGAGCTGTTTTTT
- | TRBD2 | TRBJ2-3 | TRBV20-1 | CSASGLAGNTDTQYF | TGCAGTGCTAGCGGACTAGCGGGGAACACAGATACGCAGTATTTT
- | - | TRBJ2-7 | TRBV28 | CASSVEGRRSYEQYF | TGTGCCAGCAGTGTCGAGGGGCGCCGCTCCTACGAGCAGTACTTC
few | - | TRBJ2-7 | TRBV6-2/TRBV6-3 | CASSYLSGGDSYEQYF | TGTGCCAGCAGTTATCTCTCAGGGGGGGACTCCTACGAGCAGTACTTC
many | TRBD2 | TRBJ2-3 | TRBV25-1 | CASSEASGGALDTQYF | TGTGCCAGCAGTGAGGCTAGCGGGGGGGCCTTAGATACGCAGTATTTT
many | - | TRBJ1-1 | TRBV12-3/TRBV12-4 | CASSLAGRGTEAFF | TGTGCCAGCAGTTTAGCAGGACGCGGCACTGAAGCTTTCTTT
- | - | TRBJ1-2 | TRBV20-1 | CSARAIGHHNRGYTF | TGCAGTGCTAGAGCCATTGGACACCATAATAGGGGCTACACCTTC
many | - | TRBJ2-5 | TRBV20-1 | CRYGGPQETQYF | TGCAGATACGGGGGGCCGCAAGAGACCCAGTACTTC
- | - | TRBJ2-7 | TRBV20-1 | CSASGLPTYEQYF | TGCAGTGCTAGTGGGTTACCTACCTACGAGCAGTACTTC
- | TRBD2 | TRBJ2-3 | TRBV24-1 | CATSETTSGRRTDTQYF | TGTGCCACCAGTGAAACTACTAGCGGGAGGCGCACAGATACGCAGTATTTT